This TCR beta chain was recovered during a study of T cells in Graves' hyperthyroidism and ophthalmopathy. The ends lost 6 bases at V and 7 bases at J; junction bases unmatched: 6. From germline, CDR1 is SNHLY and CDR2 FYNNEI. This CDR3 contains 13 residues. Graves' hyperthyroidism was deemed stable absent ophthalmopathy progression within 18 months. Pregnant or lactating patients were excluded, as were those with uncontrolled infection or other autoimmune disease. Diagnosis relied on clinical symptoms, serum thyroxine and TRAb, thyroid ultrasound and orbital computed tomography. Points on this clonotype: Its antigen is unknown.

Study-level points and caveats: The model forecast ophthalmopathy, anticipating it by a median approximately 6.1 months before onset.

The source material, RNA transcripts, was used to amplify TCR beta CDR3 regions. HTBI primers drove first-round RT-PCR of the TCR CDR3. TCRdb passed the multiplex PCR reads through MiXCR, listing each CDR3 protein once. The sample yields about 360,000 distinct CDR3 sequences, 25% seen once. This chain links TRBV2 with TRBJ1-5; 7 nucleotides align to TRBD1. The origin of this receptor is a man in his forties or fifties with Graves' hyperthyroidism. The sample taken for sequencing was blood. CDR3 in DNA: TGTGCCAGCAGGCTAACAGGGGTCCAGCCCCAGCATTTT. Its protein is CASRLTGVQPQHF.